The next 17 T cell receptor beta chains were all read from a single sample in a study of T cell changes during pregnancy in multiple sclerosis. The method was immunoSEQ multiplex PCR; TCRdb's version includes in-frame clones alone and lacks a portion of them. The data show roughly 49,000 clones, around 91% seen once. The sequences come from CD4+ T cells from peripheral blood mononuclear cells, collected in the second trimester of pregnancy. These receptors were obtained from a female donor in good health, enrolled as a control in a pregnancy study.

The J gene is TRBJ1-2, the V gene TRBV6-6; D remains unclear. CDR1 and CDR2 from the germline V gene are MNHNY and SVGAGI (reference sequence). V lost 5 bases, J lost 3 bases, and 10 bases lay in between. This CDR3 is built from 13 residues. This chain's CDR3 is CASSDEVDYGYTF. The CDR3 nucleotides read TGTGCCAGCAGTGACGAGGTGGACTATGGCTACACCTTC.

Here the CDR3 reads CASSLQQGGYGYTF. The CDR3 DNA reads as TGTGCCAGCAGTTTACAACAGGGGGGCTATGGCTACACCTTC. The J gene is TRBJ1-2, the V gene TRBV7-3; TRBD1 matches at 8 bases. The CDR3 is made up of 14 amino acids. The germline gives CDR1 SGHTA, CDR2 FQGTGA. V lost 6 bases to trimming and J lost 4 bases; unmatched junction nucleotides: 7.

This chain uses TRBV30 with TRBJ1-5, with a possible D match to TRBD1 (6 bases). V was clipped by 5 bases and J by 5 bases, with 13 bases between them. Germline lookup yields CDR1 GTSNPN and CDR2 SVGIG (reference sequence). The CDR3 length is 13 residues. CDR3 residues: CAWDTGYDQPQHF. CDR3 nucleotides: TGTGCCTGGGATACAGGGTACGATCAGCCCCAGCATTTT.

The chain employs TRBV27 and TRBJ2-7; 14 bases fit TRBD2. The junction had 5 bases not matched to a gene; V was cut back by 4 bases and J by 3 bases. CDR1 is MNHEY and CDR2 is SMNVEV in the germline V gene (reference sequence). The CDR3 covers 16 residues. As DNA, the CDR3 is TGTGCCAGCAGTTCAGGACTAGCGGGGGGTTACTACGAGCAGTACTTC. It specifies CASSSGLAGGYYEQYF.

The chain links TRBV9 to TRBJ2-1; D gene ambiguous. Germline V gene sequence: CDR1 SGDLS, CDR2 YYNGEE. The ends were cut back, 0 bases at V and 0 bases at J, with 4 bases in the middle. The CDR3 consists of 14 residues. Here the CDR3 DNA reads TGTGCCAGCAGCGTAGGTAGCTCCTACAATGAGCAGTTCTTC. Translating it yields CASSVGSSYNEQFF.

The chain uses TRBV5-4 and TRBJ1-4, with D uncertain. The CDR3 has 13 residues. Germline V gene lookup returns CDR1 SGHNT and CDR2 YYREEE (reference sequence). Trimming took off 1 base at V and 6 bases at J, with 7 bases between the two ends. The DNA of the CDR3 is TGTGCCAGCAGCTTGAATAGTCATGAAAAACTGTTTTTT. Translation: CASSLNSHEKLFF.

The V call is TRBV30, the J call TRBJ2-1, with TRBD2 matching over 9 bases. V lost 4 bases and J lost 4; bases outside the gene matches: 8. Germline CDR1 is GTSNPN and CDR2 is SVGIG (reference sequence). The CDR3 sequence is 15 residues long. The chain's CDR3 is CAWTNGLAGYNEQFF. The DNA for the CDR3 is TGTGCCTGGACAAACGGGCTAGCGGGGTACAATGAGCAGTTCTTC.

The CDR3 DNA reads as TGTGCCAGCAGACCAAGGACAGGGGGCGGGGAGACCCAGTACTTC. This translates into CASRPRTGGGETQYF. The rearrangement joins TRBV7-9 to TRBJ2-5, with TRBD1 matching over 11 bases. Germline lookup yields CDR1 SEHNR and CDR2 FQNEAQ (reference sequence). The CDR3 is 15 amino acids. J gave up 5 bases and V 6 bases, and 8 bases lay outside the gene matches.

The chain combines TRBV5-8 with TRBJ1-5; perhaps TRBD1 as D (6 bases). V was shortened by 1 base and J by 3 bases, with 17 bases between the two germline ends. The CDR3 totals 17 residues. Germline values: CDR1 SGHTS, CDR2 YDEGEE. DNA of the CDR3: TGTGCCAGCAGCTTGTTTGCGACAGGACAGATCAATCAGCCCCAGCATTTT. The encoded protein is CASSLFATGQINQPQHF.

The chain uses TRBV6-4 and TRBJ1-2, with a tentative D call TRBD1 (5 bases). Per germline, CDR1 MRHNA and CDR2 SNTAGT. The CDR3 covers 13 residues. V was trimmed by 7 bases and J by 6 bases, leaving 15 bases between them. The CDR3 loop is CASTDRQTHGYTF. As DNA, the CDR3 is TGTGCCAGCACTGATCGACAGACGCATGGCTACACCTTC.

V usage is TRBV30 and J usage is TRBJ1-2; no reliable D call. This CDR3 contains 12 residues. V lost 2 bases to trimming and J lost 6 bases, with 10 bases between them. The germline V gene has CDR1 GTSNPN and CDR2 SVGIG (reference sequence). The CDR3 DNA sequence: TGTGCCTGGAGTCGGGCCGGGGATGGCTACACCTTC. Translation: CAWSRAGDGYTF.

This clone was recorded once. The rearrangement uses TRBV5-6 and TRBJ2-3; no reliable D call. This CDR3 contains 11 residues. Germline V lookup: CDR1 SGHDT, CDR2 YYEEEE. The V end lost 1 base, the J end lost 6 bases, and 3 bases lay between the germline ends. The CDR3 bases are TGTGCCAGCAGCTTGCGTGATACGCAGTATTTT. It translates to CASSLRDTQYF.

The chain uses TRBV9 and TRBJ1-3; D is unclear. Trimming stripped 4 bases from V and 3 bases from J, with 14 bases between. The CDR3 extends over 15 amino acids. CDR1 and CDR2 from the germline V gene are SGDLS and YYNGEE. The CDR3 nucleotides are TGTGCCAGCAGCACTTTAACCGCAAATGGAAACACCATATATTTT. As protein: CASSTLTANGNTIYF.

V is TRBV6-1 and J is TRBJ2-7; D perhaps matches TRBD1 (6 bases). Trimming left V 6 bases short and J 7 bases short, with 16 bases between. Germline loops: CDR1 MNHNS, CDR2 SASEGT. The CDR3 length is 13 residues. The CDR3 sequence: CASRDFTGKEQYF. For the CDR3, the DNA is TGTGCCAGCAGGGACTTCACAGGGAAAGAGCAGTACTTC.

J is TRBJ1-3 and V is TRBV18, with D perhaps matching TRBD1 (6 bases). The CDR3 is 16 amino acids. From germline, CDR1 is KGHSH and CDR2 LQKENI. Trimming removed 3 bases at V and 2 bases at J, with 14 bases between. The CDR3 coding sequence is TGTGCCAGCTCACCCAACCAGGGGATAGCTGGAAACACCATATATTTT. Its protein product is CASSPNQGIAGNTIYF.

The V gene is TRBV7-6, the J gene TRBJ2-3, with unresolved D. Germline CDR1 is SGHVS and CDR2 is FNYEAQ. V lost 0 bases and J lost 0, with 4 bases in between. CDR3 length equals 14 residues. The CDR3 loop reads CASSLASSTDTQYF. CDR3 in DNA: TGTGCCAGCAGCTTAGCCAGTAGCACAGATACGCAGTATTTT.

This chain joins TRBV27 and TRBJ1-3; D possibly corresponds to TRBD1 (5 bases). V was cut by 6 bases and J by 4 bases, with 16 bases left in between. Germline V CDR1 and CDR2: MNHEY, SMNVEV (reference sequence). The CDR3 covers 15 residues. Written as DNA, the CDR3 is TGTGCCAGCAGCCTCCAGGGTCGTTTCGGAAACACCATATATTTT. Its translation is CASSLQGRFGNTIYF.